These 16 T cell receptor beta chains were sequenced from one sample in a study of beta chain features in type 1 diabetes. Study conclusions and caveats: Type 1 diabetes patients had TCRB CDR3s that were shorter (moderately but significantly so) in all four CD4+ subsets.

What was sequenced were expressed TCRB transcripts, since all of the isolated RNA had been reverse transcribed. Clones were sequenced by immunoSEQ multiplex PCR, and TCRdb holds only the in-frame ones, with some missing. The sample consists of some 370,000 clones, over 8.5% of them appearing once. Antigen specificity for these receptors is unknown. The sequencing sample was made of central memory CD4+ T cells from blood. The source is a man between 25 and 39 years old with type 1 diabetes.

J is TRBJ2-3 and V is TRBV28, with 9 bases fitting TRBD2. V dropped 6 bases and J dropped 0; count of bases not matched to a gene: 4. Looked up from germline, CDR1 is MDHEN and CDR2 is SYDVKM. This CDR3 is built from 15 residues. CDR3 sequence: CASSASGTSTDTQYF. DNA for the CDR3: TGTGCCAGCAGCGCTAGCGGGACCAGCACAGATACGCAGTATTTT.

This clone was found a few times. The chain is built from TRBV5-1 and TRBJ1-5; the D gene is possibly TRBD1 (5 bases). Trimming took 3 bases from V and 1 from J, leaving 5 bases between them. Germline CDR1 SGHRS, CDR2 YFSETQ. The CDR3 spans 13 residues. CDR3 protein: CASSWDSNQPQHF. CDR3 sequence (DNA): TGCGCCAGCAGCTGGGACAGCAATCAGCCCCAGCATTTT.

The J gene is TRBJ2-7, the V gene TRBV5-1; 9 positions agree with TRBD2. The CDR3 runs 18 residues. J was trimmed by 3 bases and V by 0 bases; bases with no gene match: 13. Germline V gene sequence: CDR1 SGHRS, CDR2 YFSETQ. CDR3: CASSLESSRGGVYYEQYF. The CDR3 nucleotides are TGCGCCAGCAGCTTGGAATCCTCGCGGGGGGGAGTCTACTACGAGCAGTACTTC.

The chain carries TRBV7-7 and TRBJ2-2, with D unclear. The CDR3 spans 14 residues. Germline CDR1 reads SSHAT; CDR2 reads FNYEAQ (reference sequence). With 5 bases removed from V and 0 bases from J, the gap between germline ends came to 7 bases. This CDR3 is CASSTTPNTGELFF. The CDR3 DNA reads as TGTGCCAGCAGCACAACACCGAACACCGGGGAGCTGTTTTTT.

This clone was counted between two and nine times. The genes are TRBV28 and TRBJ1-2, with 7 bases aligning to TRBD1. The V gene's germline CDR1 is MDHEN and CDR2 SYDVKM. The CDR3 is 13 amino acids. J gave up 8 bases and V 5 bases, and 8 bases lay outside the gene matches. The CDR3 DNA reads TGTGCCAGCAGTAAACAGGGGCGGGGAGGCTACACCTTC. This codes for CASSKQGRGGYTF.

V gene TRBV9 combines with J gene TRBJ2-1; no clear D. The germline V and J ends were trimmed by 6 bases and 9 bases, with 13 bases remaining between them. The CDR3 covers 12 residues. Germline CDR1 is SGDLS and CDR2 is YYNGEE. CDR3 loop: CASNPRVGEQFF. The DNA for the CDR3 is TGTGCCAGCAATCCGCGTGTGGGTGAGCAGTTCTTC.

Here the CDR3 reads CASRLGTGETQYF. In DNA form, the CDR3 reads TGTGCCAGCAGACTTGGGACCGGAGAGACCCAGTACTTC. The chain has TRBV11-1 and TRBJ2-5; either TRBD1 or TRBD2 may fit D (5 bases each). V shed 6 bases and J shed 4 bases, with 12 bases lying between them. Per germline, CDR1 SGHAT and CDR2 FQDESV (reference sequence). The length of the CDR3 is 13 residues.

This clone was seen a few times. The J gene is TRBJ1-4, the V gene TRBV2; no definite D call. The CDR3 has 15 amino acids. Trimming left V 1 base short and J 7 bases short, with 13 bases between. Germline assignment: CDR1 SNHLY and CDR2 FYNNEI. The CDR3 DNA reads as TGTGCCAGCAGTGAAGAGTCCGGGTTTGGTGAAAAACTGTTTTTT. This encodes CASSEESGFGEKLFF.

This chain uses TRBV5-1 with TRBJ1-1, with D perhaps TRBD1 (5 bases). V was trimmed by 2 bases and J by 1 base, leaving 18 bases between them. Per germline, CDR1 SGHRS and CDR2 YFSETQ. This CDR3 has 17 residues. For the CDR3, the DNA is TGCGCCAGCAGCTTCGCCCTCGGGACCGAAGCGAACACTGAAGCTTTCTTT. This codes for CASSFALGTEANTEAFF.

The sample holds a few counts of this clone. The same CDR3 also results from other DNA sequences found in this sample. The chain recombines TRBV7-9 with TRBJ1-2; the D is unclear. Germline CDR1 SEHNR, CDR2 FQNEAQ (reference sequence). With 3 bases removed from V and 4 bases from J, the gap between germline ends came to 6 bases. This CDR3 spans 12 amino acids. CDR3 sequence (DNA): TGTGCCAGCAGCTTCGAAGGCTATGGCTACACCTTC. Its protein is CASSFEGYGYTF.

This clone was counted only a few times. CDR3 nucleotide sequence: TGTGCCAGCAGTCTCTCTTTCTCTGGAAACACCATATATTTT. The encoded protein is CASSLSFSGNTIYF. The chain recombines TRBV27 with TRBJ1-3; D remains unclear. The V end was cut by 5 bases, the J end by 0 bases, with 8 bases between. Germline loops: CDR1 MNHEY, CDR2 SMNVEV (reference sequence). The CDR3 contains 14 residues.

The chain uses TRBV6-6 and TRBJ2-1; D perhaps matches TRBD2 (6 bases). This CDR3 is 15 amino acids long. V was pared by 5 bases and J by 4 bases, with 15 bases between. Germline CDR1 is MNHNY and CDR2 is SVGAGI (reference sequence). CDR3 in amino acids: CASSLSSAPYNEQFF. Written as DNA, the CDR3 is TGTGCCAGCAGTCTCTCTAGCGCCCCTTACAATGAGCAGTTCTTC.

The CDR3 coding sequence is TGTGCCAGCAGTAGCGGCGGAGGAAGGACAGATACGCAGTATTTT. Protein: CASSSGGGRTDTQYF. The J gene is TRBJ2-3, the V gene TRBV6-5; tentatively, D is TRBD2 (5 bases). CDR3 size: 15 residues. The germline V gene has CDR1 MNHEY and CDR2 SVGAGI. The ends were cut back, 5 bases at V and 3 bases at J, with 15 bases in the middle.

This clone turned up a few times. The V call is TRBV28, the J call TRBJ2-2; TRBD1 aligns across 9 bases. This CDR3 region has 17 residues. Looked up from germline, CDR1 is MDHEN and CDR2 is SYDVKM. After removal of 5 bases from V and 6 bases from J, the junction contained 13 bases not matched to a gene. The CDR3 bases are TGTGCCAGCAGTCCTCACCCGGGACAGGGTTCCCCCGGGGAGCTGTTTTTT. It codes for CASSPHPGQGSPGELFF.

The genes are TRBV6-6 and TRBJ1-2; 10 bases line up with TRBD1. V was clipped by 6 bases and J by 7 bases; unmatched bases: 14. This CDR3 has 16 residues. The germline CDR1 and CDR2 sequences are MNHNY and SVGAGI (reference sequence). The chain's CDR3 is CASRPGTGVWVGGYTF. CDR3 coding DNA: TGTGCCAGCAGACCCGGGACAGGGGTATGGGTAGGTGGCTACACCTTC.

This clone came up a few times. V and J are TRBV6-5 and TRBJ1-1; the D gene is possibly TRBD1 (5 bases). In germline, CDR1 is MNHEY, CDR2 SVGAGI. Trimming took off 2 bases at V and 5 bases at J, with 12 bases between the two ends. This CDR3 is built from 14 residues. Written as DNA, the CDR3 is TGTGCCAGCAGTTACGTGTGGGGGGGAACTGAAGCTTTCTTT. This gives the protein CASSYVWGGTEAFF.